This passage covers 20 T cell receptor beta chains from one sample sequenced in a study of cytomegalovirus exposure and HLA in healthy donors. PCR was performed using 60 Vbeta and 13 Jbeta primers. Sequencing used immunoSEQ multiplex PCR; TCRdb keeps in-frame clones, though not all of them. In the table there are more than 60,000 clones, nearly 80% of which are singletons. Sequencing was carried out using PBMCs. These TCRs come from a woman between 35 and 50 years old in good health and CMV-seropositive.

The CDR3 protein is CASSYDPLEGHEQYF. The CDR3 coding sequence is TGTGCCAGCAGCTATGACCCCTTGGAGGGCCACGAGCAGTACTTC. The V gene is TRBV7-8, the J gene TRBJ2-7, with D perhaps matching TRBD2 (6 bases). The CDR3 contains 15 residues. The germline V gene encodes CDR1 SGHVS and CDR2 FQNEAQ. V lost 4 bases, J lost 5 bases, and 18 bases lay in between.

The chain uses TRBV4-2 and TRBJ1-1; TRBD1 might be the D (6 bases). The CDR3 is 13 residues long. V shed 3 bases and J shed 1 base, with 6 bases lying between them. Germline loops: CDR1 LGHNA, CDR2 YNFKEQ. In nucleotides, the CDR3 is TGTGCCAGCAGCCAGGGGGCGAACACTGAAGCTTTCTTT. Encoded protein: CASSQGANTEAFF.

The DNA for the CDR3 is TGTGCCAGCTCACCACCGAGCCTAGCGGGGGGGAACGAGCAGTACTTC. Translating gives CASSPPSLAGGNEQYF. The chain joins TRBV18 to TRBJ2-5; 12 bases match TRBD2. The closer fit of TRBJ2-7 to the DNA end suggests the J call may be wrong. CDR3 length: 16 residues. Germline CDR1 is KGHSH and CDR2 is LQKENI.

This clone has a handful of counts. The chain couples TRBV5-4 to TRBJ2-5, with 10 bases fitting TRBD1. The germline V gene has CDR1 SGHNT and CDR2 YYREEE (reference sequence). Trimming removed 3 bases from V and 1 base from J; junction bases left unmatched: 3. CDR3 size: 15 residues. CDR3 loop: CASSSDRGSQETQYF. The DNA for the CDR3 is TGTGCCAGCAGCTCGGACAGGGGGTCCCAAGAGACCCAGTACTTC.

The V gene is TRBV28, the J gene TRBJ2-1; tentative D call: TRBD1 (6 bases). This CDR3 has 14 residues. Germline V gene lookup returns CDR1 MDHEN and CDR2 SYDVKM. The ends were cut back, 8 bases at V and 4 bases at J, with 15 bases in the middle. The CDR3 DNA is TGTGCCAGCGCCCTGGGACACAAATACAATGAGCAGTTCTTC. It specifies CASALGHKYNEQFF.

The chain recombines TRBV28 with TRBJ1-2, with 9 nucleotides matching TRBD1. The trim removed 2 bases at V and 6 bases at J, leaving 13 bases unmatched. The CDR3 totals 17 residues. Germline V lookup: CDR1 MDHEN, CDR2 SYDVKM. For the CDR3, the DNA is TGTGCCAGCAGTTTAACCTCAATCCGGGACAGGGAGAATGGCTACACCTTC. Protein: CASSLTSIRDRENGYTF.

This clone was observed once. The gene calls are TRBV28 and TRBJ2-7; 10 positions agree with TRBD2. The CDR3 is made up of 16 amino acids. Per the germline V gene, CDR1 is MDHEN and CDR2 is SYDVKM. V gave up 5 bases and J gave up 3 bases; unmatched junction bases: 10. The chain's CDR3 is CASSPWTSGRVYEQYF. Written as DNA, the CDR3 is TGTGCCAGCAGTCCTTGGACTAGCGGCAGGGTCTACGAGCAGTACTTC. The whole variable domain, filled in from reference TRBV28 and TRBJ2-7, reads DVKVTQSSRYLVKRTGEKVFLECVQDMDHENMFWYRQDPGLGLRLIYFSYDVKMKEKGDIPEGYSVSREKKERFSLILESASTNQTSMYLCASSPWTSGRVYEQYFGPGTRLTVT.

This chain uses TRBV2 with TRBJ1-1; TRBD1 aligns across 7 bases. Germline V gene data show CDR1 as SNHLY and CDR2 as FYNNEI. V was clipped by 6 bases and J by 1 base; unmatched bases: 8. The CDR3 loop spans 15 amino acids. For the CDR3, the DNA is TGTGCCAGCAGAGCCCCCCAGGGGGAGAACACTGAAGCTTTCTTT. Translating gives CASRAPQGENTEAFF.

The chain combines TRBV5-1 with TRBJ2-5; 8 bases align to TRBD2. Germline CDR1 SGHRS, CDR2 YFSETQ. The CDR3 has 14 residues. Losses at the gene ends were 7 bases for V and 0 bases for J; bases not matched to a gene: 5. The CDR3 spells CASGRAGDQETQYF. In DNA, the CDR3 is TGCGCCAGCGGCCGAGCGGGGGACCAAGAGACCCAGTACTTC.

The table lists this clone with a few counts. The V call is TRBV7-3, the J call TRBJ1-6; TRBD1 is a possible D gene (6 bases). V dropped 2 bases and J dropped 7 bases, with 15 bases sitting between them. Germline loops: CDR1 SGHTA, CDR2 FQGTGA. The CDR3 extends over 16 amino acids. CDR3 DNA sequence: TGTGCCAGCAGCTTATACGGCGGACAGTTCAATTCACCCCTCCACTTT. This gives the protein CASSLYGGQFNSPLHF.

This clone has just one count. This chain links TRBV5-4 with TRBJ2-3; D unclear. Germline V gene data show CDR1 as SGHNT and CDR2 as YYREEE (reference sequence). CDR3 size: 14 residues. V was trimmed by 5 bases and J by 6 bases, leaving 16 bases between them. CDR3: CASRRWLNWDTQYF. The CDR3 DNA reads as TGTGCCAGCAGGCGGTGGCTCAATTGGGATACGCAGTATTTT.

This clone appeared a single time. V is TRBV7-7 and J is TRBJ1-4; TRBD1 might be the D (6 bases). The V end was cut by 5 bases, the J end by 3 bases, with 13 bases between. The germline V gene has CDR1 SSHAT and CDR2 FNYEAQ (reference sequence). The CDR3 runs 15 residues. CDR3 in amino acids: CASSPQGGANEKLFF. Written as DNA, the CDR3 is TGTGCCAGCAGCCCCCAAGGGGGTGCTAATGAAAAACTGTTTTTT.

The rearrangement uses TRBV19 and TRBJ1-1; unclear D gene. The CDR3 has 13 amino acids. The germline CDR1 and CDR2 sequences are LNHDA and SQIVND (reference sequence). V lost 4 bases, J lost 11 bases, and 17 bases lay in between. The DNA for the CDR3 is TGTGCCAGTAGTACCCCGGAGGCAGACCGGGCTTTCTTT. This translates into CASSTPEADRAFF.

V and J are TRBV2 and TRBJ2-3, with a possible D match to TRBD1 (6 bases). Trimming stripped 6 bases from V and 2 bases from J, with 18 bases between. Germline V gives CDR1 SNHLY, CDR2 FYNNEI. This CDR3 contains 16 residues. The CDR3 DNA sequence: TGTGCCAGCAGGGGGGCAGGAGCGACTTACACAGATACGCAGTATTTT. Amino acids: CASRGAGATYTDTQYF.

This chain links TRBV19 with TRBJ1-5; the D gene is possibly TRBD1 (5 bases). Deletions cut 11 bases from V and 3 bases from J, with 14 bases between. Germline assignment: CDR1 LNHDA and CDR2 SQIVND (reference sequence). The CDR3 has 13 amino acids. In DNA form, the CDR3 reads TGTGCCGCTAGACGGACACCCAATCAGCCCCAGCATTTT. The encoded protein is CAARRTPNQPQHF.

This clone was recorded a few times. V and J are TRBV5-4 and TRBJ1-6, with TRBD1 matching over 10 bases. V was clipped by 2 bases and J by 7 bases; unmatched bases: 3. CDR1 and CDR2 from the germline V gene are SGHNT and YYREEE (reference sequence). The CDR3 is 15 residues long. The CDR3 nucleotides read TGTGCCAGCAGCTTTCCGGGACAGGGGAATTCACCCCTCCACTTT. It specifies CASSFPGQGNSPLHF.

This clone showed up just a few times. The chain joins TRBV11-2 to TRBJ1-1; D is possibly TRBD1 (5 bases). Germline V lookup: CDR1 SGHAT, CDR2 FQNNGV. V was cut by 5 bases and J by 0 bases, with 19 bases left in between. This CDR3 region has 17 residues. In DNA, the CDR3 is TGTGCCAGCAGCCCCGCCGGGGGGTGGTCCATGAACACTGAAGCTTTCTTT. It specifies CASSPAGGWSMNTEAFF.

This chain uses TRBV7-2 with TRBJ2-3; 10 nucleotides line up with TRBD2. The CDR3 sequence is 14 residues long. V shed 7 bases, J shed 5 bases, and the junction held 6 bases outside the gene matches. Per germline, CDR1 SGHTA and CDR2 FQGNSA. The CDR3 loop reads CASIPLAGIDTQYF. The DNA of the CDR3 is TGTGCCAGCATCCCACTAGCGGGGATAGATACGCAGTATTTT.

DNA of the CDR3: TGCGCCAGCAGCCAAGATATGGGGGACAGGGCTGACTCCTACAATGAGCAGTTCTTC. It yields the protein CASSQDMGDRADSYNEQFF. The chain is built from TRBV4-1 and TRBJ2-1, with 9 bases matching TRBD1. J lost 0 bases, V lost 0 bases, and 9 bases had no gene match. There are 19 residues in the CDR3. Germline CDR1 is MGHRA and CDR2 is YSYEKL.

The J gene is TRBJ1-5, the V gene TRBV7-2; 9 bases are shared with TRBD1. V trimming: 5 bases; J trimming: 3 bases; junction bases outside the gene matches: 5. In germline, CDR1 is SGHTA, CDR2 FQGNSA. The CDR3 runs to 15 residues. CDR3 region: CASSMGQGFNQPQHF. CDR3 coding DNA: TGTGCCAGCAGCATGGGACAGGGCTTCAATCAGCCCCAGCATTTT. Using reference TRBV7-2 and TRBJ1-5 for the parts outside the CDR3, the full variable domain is GAGVSQSPSNKVTEKGKDVELRCDPISGHTALYWYRQSLGQGLEFLIYFQGNSAPDKSGLPSDRFSAERTGGSVSTLTIQRTQQEDSAVYLCASSMGQGFNQPQHFGDGTRLSIL.